The rows below give T cell receptor beta chains drawn from one sample of a study of control samples from healthy donors and cancer patients. Repertoires were generated with immunoSEQ multiplex PCR, while TCRdb's copy carries only in-frame clones and drops some. The sample yields over 45,000 clones, around 90% seen once. The source material was PBMCs. These receptors all stem from a man younger than 45 with colorectal cancer. Both conserved end residues are part of each CDR3. A D gene is named only where the DNA matches it firmly. Clone size, where shown, is once, few, many, or a class for clones that have expanded.

abundance	v_gene	j_gene	d_gene	CDR3aa	CDR3nt
once	TRBV11-2	TRBJ2-2	-	CASSPSTLGTGELFF	TGTGCCAGCAGCCCTAGCACCCTCGGGACCGGGGAGCTGTTTTTT
-	TRBV5-1	TRBJ2-7	-	CASSLGGRVGFEEQYF	TGCGCCAGCAGCTTGGGGGGCAGGGTTGGATTTGAAGAGCAGTACTTC
-	TRBV15	TRBJ2-1	-	CATSKGRQWEWGEQFF	TGTGCCACCAGCAAAGGCCGGCAGTGGGAGTGGGGTGAGCAGTTCTTC
-	TRBV29-1	TRBJ1-1	-	CSVSDGNTEAFF	TGCAGCGTTTCGGACGGGAACACTGAAGCTTTCTTT
-	TRBV28	TRBJ1-3	TRBD1	CASSLTGVGNTIYF	TGTGCCAGCAGTTTAACAGGGGTTGGAAACACCATATATTTT
-	TRBV7-9	TRBJ2-3	TRBD2	CASGIAGGPDTQYF	TGTGCCAGCGGCATAGCGGGGGGGCCAGATACGCAGTATTTT
-	TRBV4-2	TRBJ1-5	-	CASSQDLLQPQHF	TGTGCCAGCAGCCAAGATCTCCTCCAGCCCCAGCATTTT
-	TRBV4-1	TRBJ2-2	-	CASSQPLDDGVELFF	TGCGCCAGCAGCCAACCGTTAGACGATGGGGTGGAGCTGTTTTTT
-	TRBV5-4	TRBJ1-4	TRBD1	CASSSGQGRGARTNEKLFF	TGTGCCAGCAGCTCTGGACAGGGAAGGGGGGCACGCACTAATGAAAAACTGTTTTTT
-	TRBV7-9	TRBJ1-2	-	CASSLGSLYGYTF	TGTGCCAGCAGCTTAGGGTCCCTCTATGGCTACACCTTC
once	TRBV3-1/TRBV3-2	TRBJ2-7	TRBD2	CASSHSASGGASYEQYF	TGTGCCAGCAGCCATAGCGCTAGCGGGGGGGCATCCTACGAGCAGTACTTC
few	TRBV5-1	TRBJ2-3	-	CASSLAGTDTQYF	TGCGCCAGCAGCTTGGCGGGCACAGATACGCAGTATTTT
-	TRBV15	TRBJ1-6	-	CATSRPNSPLHF	TGTGCCACCAGTCGGCCTAATTCACCCCTCCACTTT
-	TRBV18	TRBJ2-2	-	CASSPSVPGNTGELFF	TGTGCCAGCTCACCCTCTGTTCCGGGAAACACCGGGGAGCTGTTTTTT
-	TRBV11-2	TRBJ1-6	TRBD1	CASSFGQGRSSPLHF	TGTGCCAGCAGCTTCGGACAGGGCAGGAGCTCACCCCTCCACTTT
-	TRBV7-9	TRBJ2-1	TRBD1	CASSLGEDRAFF	TGTGCCAGCAGCCTCGGAGAGGACAGGGCGTTCTTC
once	TRBV5-1	TRBJ1-1	-	CASSRDGMNTEAFF	TGCGCCAGCAGCCGCGACGGAATGAACACTGAAGCTTTCTTT
-	TRBV24-1	TRBJ2-1	-	CATSDSPGALYNEQFF	TGTGCCACCAGTGACTCACCGGGGGCCCTTTACAATGAGCAGTTCTTC
-	TRBV5-8	TRBJ2-1	TRBD2	CASSRGGLAGPQFF	TGTGCCAGCAGCCGGGGGGGACTAGCGGGGCCACAGTTCTTC
-	TRBV19	TRBJ1-2	-	CASSTAPTMGYTF	TGTGCCAGTAGTACCGCTCCTACGATGGGCTACACCTTC
-	TRBV10-1	TRBJ2-7	-	CASSGGLDGSYEQYF	TGCGCCAGCAGTGGGGGACTGGACGGCTCCTACGAGCAGTACTTC
-	TRBV6-2/TRBV6-3	TRBJ2-2	TRBD2	CASSYVHTGGPTGELFF	TGTGCCAGCAGTTACGTTCACACGGGGGGGCCCACCGGGGAGCTGTTTTTT
few	TRBV30	TRBJ1-1	TRBD1	CAWRSSGTGTRAFF	TGTGCCTGGAGATCCTCGGGGACAGGGACTAGGGCTTTCTTT
-	TRBV30	TRBJ1-2	-	CAWSPGRVYGYTF	TGTGCCTGGAGCCCCGGCAGGGTCTATGGCTACACCTTC
-	TRBV29-1	TRBJ1-1	TRBD1	CSVDGTGATEAFF	TGCAGCGTTGATGGGACAGGGGCCACTGAAGCTTTCTTT
-	TRBV5-6	TRBJ1-1	-	CASSFLGEGSEAFF	TGTGCCAGCAGCTTTCTGGGGGAGGGGTCTGAAGCTTTCTTT
-	TRBV14	TRBJ2-3	-	CASSHTPVPSGDTQYF	TGTGCCAGCAGCCACACCCCGGTCCCAAGTGGCGATACGCAGTATTTT
-	TRBV5-6	TRBJ1-1	-	CASSLRLGRNTEAFF	TGTGCCAGCAGCTTACGGTTAGGGAGGAACACTGAAGCTTTCTTT
-	TRBV5-4	TRBJ2-4	TRBD1	CASSLQGAKNIQYF	TGTGCCAGCAGCTTACAGGGGGCAAAAAACATTCAGTACTTC
-	TRBV18	TRBJ2-2	-	CASSQQGDTGELFF	TGTGCCAGCTCTCAACAGGGTGACACCGGGGAGCTGTTTTTT
-	TRBV4-1	TRBJ1-1	TRBD1	CASSQVMDRGPFFPEAFF	TGCGCCAGCAGCCAAGTGATGGACAGGGGTCCTTTTTTCCCTGAAGCTTTCTTT
-	TRBV6-6	TRBJ1-2	-	CASSYWVGDYGYTF	TGTGCCAGCAGTTACTGGGTCGGAGACTATGGCTACACCTTC
-	TRBV11-3	TRBJ2-1	-	CASSLDRGEQFF	TGTGCCAGCAGCTTAGATCGGGGGGAGCAGTTCTTC
-	TRBV11-2	TRBJ1-6	-	CASSLDGDPYSPLHF	TGTGCCAGCAGCTTAGATGGGGACCCATATTCACCCCTCCACTTT
-	TRBV24-1	TRBJ2-6	TRBD2	CATSAQGGSGANVLTF	TGTGCCACCAGTGCGCAGGGAGGGTCTGGGGCCAACGTCCTGACTTTC
once	TRBV19	TRBJ2-2	-	CASRTTGGNAGELFF	TGTGCCAGTAGGACCACAGGAGGTAACGCCGGGGAGCTGTTTTTT
-	TRBV28	TRBJ1-4	TRBD1	CASSFTSGGYNEKLFF	TGTGCCAGCAGTTTCACCTCAGGGGGTTACAATGAAAAACTGTTTTTT
-	TRBV6-5	TRBJ1-1	-	CASSLQGVNTEAFF	TGTGCCAGCAGTTTACAGGGTGTGAACACTGAAGCTTTCTTT
-	TRBV6-6	TRBJ2-7	TRBD1	CASMGQGVYEQYF	TGTGCCAGCATGGGACAGGGGGTATACGAGCAGTACTTC
-	TRBV6-2/TRBV6-3	TRBJ1-1	-	CASSYPRDVYGTEAFF	TGTGCCAGCAGTTACCCTAGGGACGTCTATGGCACTGAAGCTTTCTTT
-	TRBV6-5	TRBJ2-2	TRBD2	CASSYSMGLTTGELFF	TGTGCCAGCAGTTATTCAATGGGACTAACCACCGGGGAGCTGTTTTTT
once	TRBV3-1/TRBV3-2	TRBJ2-7	-	CASSQKRSYEQYF	TGTGCCAGCAGCCAGAAACGGTCCTACGAGCAGTACTTC